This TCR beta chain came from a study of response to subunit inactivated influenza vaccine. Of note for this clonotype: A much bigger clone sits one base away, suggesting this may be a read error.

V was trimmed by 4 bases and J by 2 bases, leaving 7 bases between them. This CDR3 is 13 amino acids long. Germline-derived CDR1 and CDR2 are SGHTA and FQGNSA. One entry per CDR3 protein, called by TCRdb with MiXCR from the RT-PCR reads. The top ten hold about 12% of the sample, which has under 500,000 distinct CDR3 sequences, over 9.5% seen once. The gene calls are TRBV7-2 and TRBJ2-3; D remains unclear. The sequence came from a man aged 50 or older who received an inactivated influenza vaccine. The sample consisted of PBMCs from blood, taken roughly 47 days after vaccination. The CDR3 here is CASSSDYTDTQYF. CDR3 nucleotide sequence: TGTGCCAGCAGCTCAGATTACACAGATACGCAGTATTTT.